These T cell receptor beta chains were read from a single sample in a study of blood T cell repertoires in COVID-19. Here immunoSEQ multiplex PCR was the method, and the copy in TCRdb shows in-frame clones only, minus some. The repertoire holds around 470,000 clones, with roughly 91% as singletons. Material for sequencing was PBMCs or T cells enriched from blood (not recorded which). The receptors were sampled from a man aged 18-30 years who had recovered from COVID-19. Both conserved end residues are trimmed from each CDR3.

TRBJ2-1 | 13 | TRBV11-2 | ASSLEVSSYNEQF
TRBJ2-2 | 12 | TRBV4-2 | ASSPNILPGELF
TRBJ1-1 | 12 | TRBV5-4 | ASRPEQGTLEAF
TRBJ2-7 | 13 | TRBV9 | ASSAQTGPQDEQY
TRBJ1-1 | 10 | TRBV29-1 | SVGQKNTEAF
TRBJ1-1 | 11 | TRBV6-5 | ASRNLGGTEAF
TRBJ1-1 | 12 | TRBV28 | ASIAGNRGTEAF
TRBJ2-3 | 13 | TRBV7-6 | ASSLRQGLTDTQY
TRBJ1-3 | 11 | TRBV4-1 | ASSQYTGNTIY
TRBJ2-3 | 13 | TRBV5-5 | ASSSPGTGRNTQY
TRBJ2-2 | 13 | TRBV3-1/TRBV3-2 | ASSQERSTLRELF
TRBJ2-3 | 14 | TRBV7-8 | ASSLGNSGSTDTQY
TRBJ1-2 | 12 | TRBV19 | ASSIEAGSIGYT
TRBJ1-6 | 16 | TRBV5-5 | ASSRQGTGVVGTSPLH
TRBJ2-5 | 12 | TRBV24-1 | ATGSPGAQETQY
TRBJ2-3 | 14 | TRBV14 | ASSQDRGLSTDTQY
TRBJ2-5 | 11 | TRBV3-1/TRBV3-2 | ASSPRGQETQY
TRBJ1-1 | 12 | TRBV30 | AWISRAMNTEAF
TRBJ1-2 | 12 | TRBV27 | ASSPQGLVYGYT
TRBJ2-4 | 11 | TRBV6-5 | ASSRSPYDIQY
TRBJ2-4 | 13 | TRBV6-5 | ASSPWDRGPNIQY
TRBJ2-1 | 14 | TRBV28 | ASSEILAGGFNEQF
TRBJ2-7 | 11 | TRBV5-4 | ASSPGQTYEQY